This is a list of T cell receptor beta chains from one sample in a study of graft-versus-host responses after intestinal transplantation. Profiled with immunoSEQ multiplex PCR; TCRdb holds only in-frame clones, not every one. In the table there are over 65,000 clones, approximately 89% of which are singletons. Their antigens are not known. The sequenced sample was unstimulated CD8+ T cells sorted from spleen or lymph node cells, obtained before transplant. These receptor sequences come from a human donor who was the organ donor for an intestinal transplant. Both conserved end residues are part of each CDR3. The D gene is left open where the match is weak. Not every row has a clone size; where given, it reads once, few, many or a size class.

TRBJ1-6 | . | TRBV6-5 | . | TGTGCCAGCAGTAACCCGAGCTCCTATAATTCACCCCTCCACTTT | CASSNPSSYNSPLHF
TRBJ2-1 | . | TRBV6-1 | TRBD1 | TGTGCCAGCAGGGAAGGACAGGGTAGTAGTGAGCAGTTCTTC | CASREGQGSSEQFF
TRBJ2-5 | . | TRBV10-3 | TRBD2 | TGTGCCTCCGGAAAAGGACTAGCTAGTGGAGAGACCCAGTACTTC | CASGKGLASGETQYF
TRBJ1-2 | . | TRBV27 | TRBD1 | TGTGCCAGCAGTCCACACAGGGGTAGGGTTGACTATGGCTACACCTTC | CASSPHRGRVDYGYTF
TRBJ2-3 | . | TRBV29-1 | . | TGCAGCGTTGCGGAACGGGCGCCAGATACGCAGTATTTT | CSVAERAPDTQYF
TRBJ2-7 | . | TRBV2 | TRBD1 | TGTGCCAGCAGTGAAGGGACAGGCCCTTACGAGCAGTACTTC | CASSEGTGPYEQYF
TRBJ1-2 | . | TRBV9 | . | TGTGCCAGCAGTGGACGGTCGCTGTATATGGTTGGCTACACCTTC | CASSGRSLYMVGYTF
TRBJ2-1 | . | TRBV6-1 | . | TGTGCCAGCAGTGAATCCCGGGGGCGAAGCAATGAGCAGTTCTTC | CASSESRGRSNEQFF
TRBJ1-6 | . | TRBV2 | . | TGTGCCAGCAGGATCGGGAGCTCCTATAATTCACCCCTCCACTTT | CASRIGSSYNSPLHF
TRBJ2-7 | few | TRBV29-1 | . | TGCAGCGTATCACAGGGTTACTACGAGCAGTACTTC | CSVSQGYYEQYF
TRBJ1-1 | . | TRBV6-1 | TRBD1 | TGTGCCAGCAGTGAACTCGCAGGGGGTTCCAACACTGAAGCTTTCTTT | CASSELAGGSNTEAFF
TRBJ1-2 | . | TRBV13 | . | TGTGCCAGCAGCTTATTCCCCCAACAGGGTCGCTATGGCTACACCTTC | CASSLFPQQGRYGYTF
TRBJ2-7 | . | TRBV5-1 | . | TGCGCCAGCAGCTTCACAGGTGGAACCTACGAGCAGTACTTC | CASSFTGGTYEQYF
TRBJ1-3 | . | TRBV6-5 | . | TGTGCCAGCAGTTACTCATCCCCGGGGCCCTCAAACACCATATATTTT | CASSYSSPGPSNTIYF
TRBJ1-3 | . | TRBV9 | . | TGTGCCAGCAGCGTAGCCCGGGGCTCTGGAAACACCATATATTTT | CASSVARGSGNTIYF
TRBJ1-1 | . | TRBV14 | . | TGTGCCAGCAGCCCTTACCTGTCCGATAACACTGAAGCTTTCTTT | CASSPYLSDNTEAFF
TRBJ2-1 | . | TRBV4-1 | TRBD1 | TGCGCCAGCAGCCTCACGCCTGGGGACAGGGGGCTCCATGAGCAGTTCTTC | CASSLTPGDRGLHEQFF
TRBJ2-7 | . | TRBV9 | . | TGTGCCAGCAGTCCCGGGACACGGGGGCTCTACGAGCAGTACTTC | CASSPGTRGLYEQYF
TRBJ2-3 | . | TRBV6-4 | TRBD2 | TGTGCCAGCAGTGAGCCAACTCCTAGCGGGGGGACCACTAGCACAGATACGCAGTATTTT | CASSEPTPSGGTTSTDTQYF
TRBJ2-3 | . | TRBV4-2 | TRBD2 | TGTGCCAGCAGCCAAGATACGGGGGGGGTTATCACAGATACGCAGTATTTT | CASSQDTGGVITDTQYF
TRBJ2-5 | . | TRBV29-1 | . | TGCAGCGTTGAAGATCTCGGGCCTCGAGAGACCCAGTACTTC | CSVEDLGPRETQYF
TRBJ2-7 | . | TRBV7-9 | . | TGTGCCAGCAGCCAGACGGACTACGAGCAGTACTTC | CASSQTDYEQYF
TRBJ2-7 | . | TRBV5-4 | TRBD2 | TGTGCCAGCAGCTTGGGACTAGCGAATTACGAGCAGTACTTC | CASSLGLANYEQYF
TRBJ2-7 | . | TRBV6-5 | TRBD1 | TGTGCCAGCAGTTACAGACAGGGAGAGTCCTACGAGCAGTACTTC | CASSYRQGESYEQYF
TRBJ2-3 | . | TRBV7-9 | . | TGTGCCAGCAGCCCCGGTCCCACCAATAGCTTTACCCCAGATACGCAGTATTTT | CASSPGPTNSFTPDTQYF
TRBJ2-7 | . | TRBV10-3 | TRBD2 | TGTGCCATCAGTGAGCCCCTAGCGGGAGTAGACGAGCAGTACTTC | CAISEPLAGVDEQYF
TRBJ2-1 | once | TRBV27 | TRBD2 | TGTGCCAGCCTGACTAGCGGGTTCGAGCAGTTCTTC | CASLTSGFEQFF
TRBJ2-5 | . | TRBV13 | TRBD2 | TGTGCCAGCAGCTTTCGACTAGCGGGGGGGGAGACCCAGTACTTC | CASSFRLAGGETQYF
TRBJ1-1 | . | TRBV7-6 | . | TGTGCCAGCAGCTCACAGAACACTGAAGCTTTCTTT | CASSSQNTEAFF
TRBJ2-5 | once | TRBV13 | TRBD1 | TGTGCCAGCAGCCCCTCGCAGGGGGCTACGAGAGAGACCCAGTACTTC | CASSPSQGATRETQYF
TRBJ2-3 | . | TRBV19 | TRBD2 | TGTGCCAGTAGCAGGCTAGCGGCTAGCACAGATACGCAGTATTTT | CASSRLAASTDTQYF
TRBJ2-1 | . | TRBV11-1 | TRBD2 | TGTGCCAGCAGCCGGACTAGCGGGATCAATGAGCAGTTCTTC | CASSRTSGINEQFF
TRBJ2-7 | few | TRBV14 | . | TGTGCCAGTATGGGGCAGTCCTACGAGCAGTACTTC | CASMGQSYEQYF
TRBJ2-5 | . | TRBV11-2 | TRBD2 | TGTGCCAGCAGCTCCGGACTAGCGCCGCAAGAGACCCAGTACTTC | CASSSGLAPQETQYF
TRBJ1-1 | . | TRBV6-6 | . | TGTGCCAGCAGTTACGTGCAGGGATGGATCCCTGAAGCTTTCTTT | CASSYVQGWIPEAFF
TRBJ2-1 | . | TRBV5-1 | . | TGCGCCAGCAGCCTAACGTGGGGATTGAGATACAATGAGCAGTTCTTC | CASSLTWGLRYNEQFF
TRBJ2-1 | . | TRBV15 | TRBD1 | TGTGCCACCAGCAGTACCAGGACAGGGATGAACAATGAGCAGTTCTTC | CATSSTRTGMNNEQFF
TRBJ1-1 | . | TRBV6-5 | TRBD1 | TGTGCCAGCACGACGCAGGGGGCCGGTGAAGCTTTCTTT | CASTTQGAGEAFF
TRBJ2-2 | few | TRBV27 | TRBD2 | TGTGCCAGCCTGCCCGGGACTAGTACGTCCGGGGAGCTGTTTTTT | CASLPGTSTSGELFF
TRBJ1-4 | . | TRBV5-6 | . | TGTGCCAGCAGCGTTTTGTGGGGGGAGACTAATGAAAAACTGTTTTTT | CASSVLWGETNEKLFF
TRBJ2-7 | . | TRBV30 | TRBD1 | TGTGCCTGGAGTGGGACAGGGGGCTACGAGCAGTACTTC | CAWSGTGGYEQYF
TRBJ1-5 | . | TRBV6-4 | TRBD1 | TGTGCCAGCAAAGGGACAGGGGGTTATAGCAATCAGCCCCAGCATTTT | CASKGTGGYSNQPQHF
TRBJ2-7 | . | TRBV6-5 | . | TGTGCCAGCAGCGTAAACCCTAAGTACGAGCAGTACTTC | CASSVNPKYEQYF
TRBJ2-1 | . | TRBV7-3 | TRBD2 | TGTGCCAGCAGCTTATCCGGGAGGCCCTACAATGAGCAGTTCTTC | CASSLSGRPYNEQFF
TRBJ1-3 | few | TRBV7-9 | . | TGTGCCAGCAGCTTCTCTGGAAACACCATATATTTT | CASSFSGNTIYF
TRBJ2-6 | . | TRBV7-8 | . | TGTGCCAGCAGCTTAGAACCAGGAAATCCTTTCTCTGGGGCCAACGTCCTGACTTTC | CASSLEPGNPFSGANVLTF
TRBJ1-1 | . | TRBV20-1 | . | TGCAGTGCTAGGGAAACCTGGGAAGCTTTCTTT | CSARETWEAFF
TRBJ2-3 | . | TRBV6-5 | . | TGTGCCAGCAACGCCAGATCCACAGATACGCAGTATTTT | CASNARSTDTQYF
TRBJ1-1 | . | TRBV30 | . | TGTGCCTGGAGTGTAAGGGTGGGCACTGAAGCTTTCTTT | CAWSVRVGTEAFF
TRBJ1-2 | . | TRBV18 | TRBD1 | TGTGCCAGCTCACCACCCGTCTACAGGGGTGACTACACCTTC | CASSPPVYRGDYTF
TRBJ1-1 | . | TRBV29-1 | . | TGCAGCGTTGGAGGGGTTACTGAAGCTTTCTTT | CSVGGVTEAFF
TRBJ1-2 | . | TRBV5-1 | . | TGCGCCAGCAGCTTGGACGGGGGAGGCTACACCTTC | CASSLDGGGYTF